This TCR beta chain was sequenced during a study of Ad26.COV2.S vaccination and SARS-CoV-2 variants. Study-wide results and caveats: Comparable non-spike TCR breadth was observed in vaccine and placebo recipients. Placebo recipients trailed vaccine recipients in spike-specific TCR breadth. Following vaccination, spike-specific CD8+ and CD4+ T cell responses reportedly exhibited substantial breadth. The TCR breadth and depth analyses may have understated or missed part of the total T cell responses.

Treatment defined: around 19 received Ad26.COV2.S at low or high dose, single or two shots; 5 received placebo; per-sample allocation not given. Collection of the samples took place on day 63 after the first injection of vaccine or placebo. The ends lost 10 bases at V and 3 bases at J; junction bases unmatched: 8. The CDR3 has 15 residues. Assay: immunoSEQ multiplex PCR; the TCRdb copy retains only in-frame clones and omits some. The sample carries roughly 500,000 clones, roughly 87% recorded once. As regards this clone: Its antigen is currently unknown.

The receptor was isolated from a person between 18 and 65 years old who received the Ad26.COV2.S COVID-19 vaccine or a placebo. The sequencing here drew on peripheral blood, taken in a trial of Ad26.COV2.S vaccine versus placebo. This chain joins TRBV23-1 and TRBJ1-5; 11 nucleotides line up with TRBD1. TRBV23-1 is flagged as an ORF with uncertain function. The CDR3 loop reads CAIRGQGASNQPQHF. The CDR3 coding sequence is TGCGCCATACGCGGACAGGGGGCGTCCAATCAGCCCCAGCATTTT.